The clone carrying this T cell receptor beta chain was observed many times. The antigen is unknown. This sample is part of a study of post-analysis software for immune sequencing data. CDR3 size: 15 residues. Per the germline V gene, CDR1 is MRHNA and CDR2 is SNTAGT. With 2 bases clipped from V and 3 bases from J, the junction kept 1 base outside the gene matches. Study results and caveats: Five or six TRBV segments were more frequent in patients than controls; TRBV5-6, TRBV5-1 and TRBV20-1 belonged to this group. Significantly lower normalized Chao1 diversity was seen in multiple sclerosis patients than in controls. Batch-matched samples strongly co-clustered by F measure.

The library was made from cDNA and included unique molecular identifiers. A single record per CDR3 protein comes from TCRdb applying MiXCR to the PCR reads. The sample holds about 820,000 distinct CDR3 sequences, about 53% seen once. The V gene is TRBV6-4, the J gene TRBJ2-1; 10 bases align to TRBD2. The sequenced sample was blood. The receptor comes from a girl between 10 and 17 years old with multiple sclerosis. In DNA, the CDR3 is TGTGCCAGCAGTGACACTAGCGGGAACTACAATGAGCAGTTCTTC. Protein sequence: CASSDTSGNYNEQFF.